These 19 T cell receptor beta chains originate from one sample sequenced in a study of control samples from healthy donors and cancer patients. Data came from immunoSEQ multiplex PCR; TCRdb stores just in-frame clones and leaves some out. The profile shows 90,000 to 150,000 clones, around 88% of them singletons. The sample taken for sequencing was blood. These receptor sequences come from a man in his forties in good health.

The chain carries TRBV18 and TRBJ1-4, with a weak D call TRBD1 (5 bases). The germline V gene has CDR1 KGHSH and CDR2 LQKENI. V gave up 4 bases and J gave up 0 bases, with 12 bases separating them. CDR3 size: 16 residues. CDR3 in DNA: TGTGCCAGCTCACAACAGGCGGGAGCAACTAATGAAAAACTGTTTTTT. It translates to CASSQQAGATNEKLFF.

With respect to this clone: In the same sample, other DNA sequences code for this CDR3. The chain has TRBV5-6 and TRBJ1-5; D uncertain. V was shortened by 4 bases and J by 5 bases, with 7 bases between the two germline ends. The length of the CDR3 is 12 residues. Germline V lookup: CDR1 SGHDT, CDR2 YYEEEE. CDR3 sequence: CASSLRDQPQHF. CDR3 in DNA: TGTGCCAGCAGCCTGAGGGATCAGCCCCAGCATTTT.

This rearrangement joins TRBV5-1 to TRBJ2-2; D is undetermined. This CDR3 is built from 11 residues. In germline, CDR1 is SGHRS, CDR2 YFSETQ. V shed 2 bases and J shed 10 bases, with 6 bases lying between them. The CDR3 spells CASSFGPELFF. DNA for the CDR3: TGCGCCAGCAGCTTCGGTCCGGAGCTGTTTTTT.

V gene TRBV3-1 (or the pseudogene TRBV3-2) combines with J gene TRBJ2-1, with TRBD2 identical over 9 bases. The CDR3 sequence is 16 residues long. V was pared by 4 bases and J by 5 bases, with 9 bases of the junction left unmatched. Germline lookup yields CDR1 LGHDT and CDR2 YNNKEL (reference sequence). The CDR3 reads CASSRITRGGHNEQFF. Written as DNA, the CDR3 is TGTGCCAGCAGCCGCATCACGCGGGGGGGACACAATGAGCAGTTCTTC.

This clone was counted between two and nine times. The chain has TRBV28 and TRBJ1-5, with D maybe TRBD1 (5 bases). Trimming took 5 bases from V and 6 from J, leaving 8 bases between them. Germline CDR1 reads MDHEN; CDR2 reads SYDVKM. The CDR3 contains 12 residues. The CDR3 is CASSEGAQPQHF. DNA of the CDR3: TGTGCCAGCAGTGAAGGGGCTCAGCCCCAGCATTTT.

The rearrangement links TRBV5-4 to TRBJ1-4; no firm D call. Germline values: CDR1 SGHNT, CDR2 YYREEE (reference sequence). V lost 1 base, J lost 0 bases, and 7 bases lay in between. The CDR3 covers 15 residues. CDR3 sequence reads: CASSLSPATNEKLFF. CDR3 sequence (DNA): TGTGCCAGCAGCTTGTCTCCAGCAACTAATGAAAAACTGTTTTTT.

The chain joins TRBV3-1 (or the pseudogene TRBV3-2) to TRBJ1-3, with 7 bases aligning to TRBD1. This CDR3 contains 16 residues. Germline CDR1 is LGHDT and CDR2 is YNNKEL (reference sequence). Trimming removed 1 base from V and 4 bases from J; junction bases left unmatched: 7. This chain's CDR3 is CASSQANRGLGNTIYF. The CDR3 coding sequence is TGTGCCAGCAGCCAAGCGAACAGGGGACTCGGAAACACCATATATTTT.

This chain joins TRBV9 and TRBJ2-2; D is possibly TRBD1 (5 bases). With 3 bases removed from V and 5 bases from J, the gap between germline ends came to 14 bases. The CDR3 is made up of 15 amino acids. The V gene's germline CDR1 is SGDLS and CDR2 YYNGEE. DNA for the CDR3: TGTGCCAGCAGCGAGCAAGGGGCCCGGACCGGGGAGCTGTTTTTT. Translating gives CASSEQGARTGELFF.

CDR3 region: CASSRSSGTYEQYF. Here the CDR3 DNA reads TGTGCCAGTAGTCGCTCGTCTGGAACCTACGAGCAGTACTTC. The chain is built from TRBV19 and TRBJ2-7; D gene unclear. CDR3 length equals 14 residues. Trimming took off 5 bases at V and 2 bases at J, with 13 bases between the two ends. Germline V gene data show CDR1 as LNHDA and CDR2 as SQIVND (reference sequence).

V is TRBV15 and J is TRBJ2-7, with TRBD1 matching 7 bases. The junction had 5 bases not matched to a gene; V was cut back by 3 bases and J by 0 bases. Germline V gives CDR1 LNHNV, CDR2 YYDKDF (reference sequence). This CDR3 is 15 amino acids long. CDR3 region: CATSRDRDSSYEQYF. In nucleotides, the CDR3 is TGTGCCACCAGCAGGGACCGGGACAGCTCCTACGAGCAGTACTTC.

V gene TRBV7-9 combines with J gene TRBJ1-1; D not certain. Germline V CDR1 and CDR2: SEHNR, FQNEAQ (reference sequence). CDR3 size: 14 residues. The V end lost 4 bases, the J end lost 3 bases, and 12 bases lay between the germline ends. The CDR3 DNA reads as TGTGCCAGCAGCTCTTTGGGAGGGTACACTGAAGCTTTCTTT. Its protein is CASSSLGGYTEAFF.

V usage is TRBV6-5 and J usage is TRBJ1-1; no clear D. From germline, CDR1 is MNHEY and CDR2 SVGAGI. V lost 10 bases and J lost 10, with 13 bases in between. The CDR3 totals 10 residues. In DNA, the CDR3 is TGTGCCACCCGACGGACCGGAGCTTTCTTT. The encoded protein is CATRRTGAFF.

The rearrangement joins TRBV7-9 to TRBJ1-6; 11 bases line up with TRBD1. The V gene's germline CDR1 is SEHNR and CDR2 FQNEAQ (reference sequence). The CDR3 totals 18 residues. Unmatched junction bases numbered 6, after V lost 5 bases and J lost 0 bases. CDR3 DNA: TGTGCCAGCAGCCTCACCGGACAGGGGGCCTCCTATAATTCACCCCTCCACTTT. Its protein product is CASSLTGQGASYNSPLHF.

The chain couples TRBV19 to TRBJ2-2; 11 nucleotides line up with TRBD2. J gave up 2 bases and V 5 bases, and 7 bases lay outside the gene matches. The germline gives CDR1 LNHDA, CDR2 SQIVND (reference sequence). The CDR3 totals 17 residues. The CDR3 region has the DNA TGTGCCAGTAGTCGGCATGGGACTAGCGGCAACACCGGGGAGCTGTTTTTT. Protein product: CASSRHGTSGNTGELFF.

The V gene is TRBV3-1 (or the pseudogene TRBV3-2), the J gene TRBJ2-6, with TRBD1 as a possible D gene (6 bases). Germline V lookup: CDR1 LGHDT, CDR2 YNNKEL (reference sequence). Trimming removed 4 bases at V and 0 bases at J, with 10 bases between. This CDR3 has 16 amino acids. The chain's CDR3 is CASSPTGNSGANVLTF. The CDR3 DNA sequence: TGTGCCAGCAGCCCGACAGGTAACTCTGGGGCCAACGTCCTGACTTTC.

The V gene is TRBV19, the J gene TRBJ2-2, with a possible D match to TRBD2 (5 bases). Looked up from germline, CDR1 is LNHDA and CDR2 is SQIVND (reference sequence). The length of the CDR3 is 16 residues. V was cut by 3 bases and J by 6 bases, with 17 bases left in between. The CDR3 DNA sequence: TGTGCCAGTAGTATTTCGACTACCCCAAAGTCCGGGGAGCTGTTTTTT. Encoded protein: CASSISTTPKSGELFF.

This chain links TRBV4-3 with TRBJ1-4; possible D gene TRBD1, 6 bases. The germline gives CDR1 LGHNA, CDR2 YSLEER. The CDR3 totals 14 residues. Trimming cost V 1 base and J 8 bases, with 11 bases left between them. CDR3 residues: CASSQVGTGEKLFF. For the CDR3, the DNA is TGCGCCAGCAGCCAAGTTGGTACAGGGGAAAAACTGTTTTTT.

The chain has TRBV5-8 and TRBJ1-2; unclear D gene. In germline, CDR1 is SGHTS, CDR2 YDEGEE. The CDR3 runs to 12 residues. V was pared by 0 bases and J by 4 bases, with 4 bases between. The CDR3 here is CASSLEVYGYTF. For the CDR3, the DNA is TGTGCCAGCAGCTTGGAGGTCTATGGCTACACCTTC.

The chain employs TRBV7-9 and TRBJ1-2, with TRBD1 matching 8 bases. Unmatched junction bases numbered 8, after V lost 0 bases and J lost 8 bases. The CDR3 length is 15 residues. Germline V gene lookup returns CDR1 SEHNR and CDR2 FQNEAQ (reference sequence). CDR3 protein: CASSLASTGGQGYTF. CDR3 sequence (DNA): TGTGCCAGCAGCTTAGCGTCTACAGGGGGTCAGGGCTACACCTTC.